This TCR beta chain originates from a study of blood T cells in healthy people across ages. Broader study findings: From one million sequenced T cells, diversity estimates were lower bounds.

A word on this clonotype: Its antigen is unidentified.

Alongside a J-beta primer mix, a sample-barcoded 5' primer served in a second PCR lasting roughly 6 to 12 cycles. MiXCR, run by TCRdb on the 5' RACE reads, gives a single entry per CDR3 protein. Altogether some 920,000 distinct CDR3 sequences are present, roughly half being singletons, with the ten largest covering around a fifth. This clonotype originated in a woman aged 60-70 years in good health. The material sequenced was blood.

CDR3 protein: CSARSWETQYF. CDR3 nucleotides: TGCAGTGCTAGATCTTGGGAGACCCAGTACTTC. The rearrangement uses TRBV20-1 and TRBJ2-5; D gene ambiguous. Trimming left V 2 bases short and J 5 bases short, with 6 bases between. Germline CDR1 is DFQATT and CDR2 is SNEGSKA (reference sequence). CDR3 length: 11 residues.